This T cell receptor beta chain is drawn from a study of naive and memory T cell subsets. Study observations and caveats: TCR transcript changes with activation or differentiation may affect this RNA method.

Ligated cDNA underwent four rounds of PCR with nested alpha and beta constant region primers and SP2. Reverse transcription of blood and skin TCR RNA was primed at alpha and beta constant regions. TCRdb ran MiXCR on the 5' RACE reads and lists one entry per CDR3 protein. The sample has 32,000 or so distinct CDR3 sequences, 16% seen once. An oligonucleotide containing a UMI was ligated to the 3' end of TCR cDNA. Whole-blood samples were more than 2 ml of peripheral blood from healthy adult volunteers. Input was about 1 to 1,100 ng of DNase-treated total RNA without cell sorting. This clonotype appeared a few times. Antigen: not known. V was shortened by 3 bases and J by 3 bases, with 13 bases between the two germline ends. This CDR3 contains 15 residues. Germline V gives CDR1 MRHNA, CDR2 SNTAGT.

This rearrangement joins TRBV6-4 to TRBJ2-3; D gene unclear. This TCR derives from a female donor in good health. CDR3 loop: CASSETDRATDTQYF. CDR3 sequence (DNA): TGTGCCAGCAGTGAGACGGATCGAGCGACAGATACGCAGTATTTT.